This T cell receptor beta chain is drawn from a study of response to subunit inactivated influenza vaccine. Findings of the study overall: The authors proposed limited new T cell recruitment per seasonal influenza vaccination.

This CDR3 has 15 amino acids. Trimming took off 5 bases at V and 0 bases at J, with 10 bases between the two ends. Looked up from germline, CDR1 is SGHAT and CDR2 is FQNNGV. TCRdb processed the RT-PCR reads anew with MiXCR; each CDR3 protein has one entry. Among under 200,000 distinct CDR3 sequences listed, roughly 11% were seen once. This clonotype was observed many times. Its antigen remains unknown. The source material was non-naive T cells sorted from PBMCs, sampled 40 to 50 days after vaccination. This TCR was recovered from a man aged 50 to 59 who received an inactivated influenza vaccine. The genes are TRBV11-2 and TRBJ2-2; D may be TRBD1 (6 bases). This CDR3 reads CASSLGQSNTGELFF. CDR3 coding DNA: TGTGCCAGCAGCCTGGGACAATCGAACACCGGGGAGCTGTTTTTT. Full variable domain (rest looked up from reference TRBV11-2 and TRBJ2-2): EAGVAQSPRYKIIEKRQSVAFWCNPISGHATLYWYQQILGQGPKLLIQFQNNGVVDDSQLPKDRFSAERLKGVDSTLKIQPAKLEDSAVYLCASSLGQSNTGELFFGEGSRLTVL.